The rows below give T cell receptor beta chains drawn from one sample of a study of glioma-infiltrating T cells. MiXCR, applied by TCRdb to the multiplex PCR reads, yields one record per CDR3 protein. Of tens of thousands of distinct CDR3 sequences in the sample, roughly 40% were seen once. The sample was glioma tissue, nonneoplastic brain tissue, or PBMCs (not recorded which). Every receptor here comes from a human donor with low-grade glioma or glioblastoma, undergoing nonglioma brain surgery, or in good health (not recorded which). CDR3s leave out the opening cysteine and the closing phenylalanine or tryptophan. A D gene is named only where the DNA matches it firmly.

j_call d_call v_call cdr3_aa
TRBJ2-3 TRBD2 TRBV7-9 ASTQAGGPDTQY
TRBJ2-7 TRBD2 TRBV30 AWRRPGLAVYEQY
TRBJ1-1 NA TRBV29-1 SVFHGFNTEAL
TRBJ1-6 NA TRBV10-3 AISGQGNSPLH
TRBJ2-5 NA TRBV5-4 ASSLGEQETQY
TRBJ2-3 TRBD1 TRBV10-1 ASPDRARQY
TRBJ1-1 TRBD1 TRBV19 ASSLGTANTEAF
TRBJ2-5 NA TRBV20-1 SASSGDFQETQY
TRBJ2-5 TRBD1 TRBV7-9 ASSSTGGTQETQY
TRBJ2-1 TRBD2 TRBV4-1 ASSYRGTSGRARGYNEQF
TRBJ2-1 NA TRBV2 ASSVSVGSYNEQF
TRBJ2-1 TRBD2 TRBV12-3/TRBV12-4 ASRVAGGAGNEQF
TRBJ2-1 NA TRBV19 ASSIAAGHEQF
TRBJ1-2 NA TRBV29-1 SAVTGALSYGYT
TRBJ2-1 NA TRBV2 ASSQEYNEQF
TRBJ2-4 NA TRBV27 ASSFRGTGNIQY
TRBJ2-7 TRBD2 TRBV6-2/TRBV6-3 ASSYRSGTPNYEQY
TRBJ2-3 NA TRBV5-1 ASSFGGNVDTQY